This record covers a single T cell receptor beta chain. Its antigen remains unknown. This sample was included in a study of shared clonotypes between healthy human individuals. Points from the study as a whole: Owing to a small donor count, the genetic and exposure-history diversity represented was limited.

V dropped 8 bases and J dropped 4 bases, with 11 bases sitting between them. CDR3 length: 13 amino acids. Germline values: CDR1 MDHEN, CDR2 SYDVKM. Clones were sequenced by immunoSEQ multiplex PCR, and TCRdb holds only the in-frame ones, with some missing. The data hold roughly 500,000 clones, with about 96% observed a single time. The chain combines TRBV28 with TRBJ2-2; a possible D gene is TRBD1 (6 bases). This receptor was obtained from a woman in her twenties or thirties in good health. The sample taken for sequencing was naive CD4+ T cells sorted from blood. Stated subset: CD45RA+ positively selected. CDR3 bases: TGTGCCAGCGGGGGACACCTCACCGGGGAGCTGTTTTTT. Translated: CASGGHLTGELFF.